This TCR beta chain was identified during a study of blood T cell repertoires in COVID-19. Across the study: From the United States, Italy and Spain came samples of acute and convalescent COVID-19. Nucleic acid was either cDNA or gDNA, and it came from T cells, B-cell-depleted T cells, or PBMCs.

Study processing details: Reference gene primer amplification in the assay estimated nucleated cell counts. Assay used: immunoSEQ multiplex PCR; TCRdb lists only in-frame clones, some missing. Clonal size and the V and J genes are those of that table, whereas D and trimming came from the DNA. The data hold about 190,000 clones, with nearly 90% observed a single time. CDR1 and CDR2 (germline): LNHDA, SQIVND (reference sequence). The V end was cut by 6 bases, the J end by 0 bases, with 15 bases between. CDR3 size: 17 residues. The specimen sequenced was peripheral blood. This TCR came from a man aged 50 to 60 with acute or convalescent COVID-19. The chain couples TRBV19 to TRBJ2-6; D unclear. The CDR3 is CASSRGVAGSGANVLTF. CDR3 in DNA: TGTGCCAGTAGCCGAGGCGTAGCTGGCTCTGGGGCCAACGTCCTGACTTTC.